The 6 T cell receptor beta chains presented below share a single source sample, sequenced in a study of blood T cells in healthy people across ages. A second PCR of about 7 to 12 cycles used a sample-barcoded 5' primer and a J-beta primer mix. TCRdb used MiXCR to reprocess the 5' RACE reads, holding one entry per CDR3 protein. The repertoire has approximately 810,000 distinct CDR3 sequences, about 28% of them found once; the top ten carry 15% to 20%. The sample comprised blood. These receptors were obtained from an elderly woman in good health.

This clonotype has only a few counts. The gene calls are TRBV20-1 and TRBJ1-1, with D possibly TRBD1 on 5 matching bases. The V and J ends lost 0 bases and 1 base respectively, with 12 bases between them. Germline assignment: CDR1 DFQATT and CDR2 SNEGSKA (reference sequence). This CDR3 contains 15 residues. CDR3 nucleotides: TGCAGTGCTAGAGATCGGTGGAGGGGGAACACTGAAGCTTTCTTT. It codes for CSARDRWRGNTEAFF.

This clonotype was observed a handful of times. The CDR3 DNA is TGTGCCGGATCGAGGTACTCAGCGAAGACAGATACGCAGTATTTT. Its translation is CAGSRYSAKTDTQYF. V and J are TRBV2 and TRBJ2-3; D not resolved. V lost 11 bases to trimming and J lost 3 bases, with 21 bases between them. The CDR3 runs 15 residues. Germline V lookup: CDR1 SNHLY, CDR2 FYNNEI.

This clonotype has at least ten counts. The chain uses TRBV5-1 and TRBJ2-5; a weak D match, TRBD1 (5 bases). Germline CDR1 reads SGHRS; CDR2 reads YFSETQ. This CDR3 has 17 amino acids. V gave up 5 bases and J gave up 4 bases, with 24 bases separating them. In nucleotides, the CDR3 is TGCGCCAGCAGGAGAACCGGTGCACCAGGGTTTCGAGAGACCCAGTACTTC. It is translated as CASRRTGAPGFRETQYF.

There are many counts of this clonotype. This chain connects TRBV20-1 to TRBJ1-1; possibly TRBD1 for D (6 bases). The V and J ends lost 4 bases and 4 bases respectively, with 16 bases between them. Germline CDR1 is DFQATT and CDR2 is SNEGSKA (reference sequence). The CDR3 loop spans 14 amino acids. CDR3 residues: CSATKKQGGTEAFF. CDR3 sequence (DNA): TGCAGTGCTACCAAAAAACAGGGAGGCACTGAAGCTTTCTTT.

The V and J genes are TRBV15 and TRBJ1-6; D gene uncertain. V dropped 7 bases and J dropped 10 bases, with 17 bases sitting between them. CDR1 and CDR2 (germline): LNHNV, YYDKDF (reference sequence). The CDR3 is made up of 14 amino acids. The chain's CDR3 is CATTRTGEGSPLHF. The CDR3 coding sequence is TGTGCCACCACCCGGACCGGGGAAGGGTCACCCCTCCACTTT.

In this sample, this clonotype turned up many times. The CDR3 coding sequence is TGTGCCAGCGGCCGACAGGTCCCGCCTTCACCCCTCCACTTT. Amino acids: CASGRQVPPSPLHF. The V call is TRBV12-3 or TRBV12-4, the J call TRBJ1-6, with D perhaps TRBD1 (6 bases). The CDR3 spans 14 residues. V was pared by 8 bases and J by 9 bases, with 17 bases between.